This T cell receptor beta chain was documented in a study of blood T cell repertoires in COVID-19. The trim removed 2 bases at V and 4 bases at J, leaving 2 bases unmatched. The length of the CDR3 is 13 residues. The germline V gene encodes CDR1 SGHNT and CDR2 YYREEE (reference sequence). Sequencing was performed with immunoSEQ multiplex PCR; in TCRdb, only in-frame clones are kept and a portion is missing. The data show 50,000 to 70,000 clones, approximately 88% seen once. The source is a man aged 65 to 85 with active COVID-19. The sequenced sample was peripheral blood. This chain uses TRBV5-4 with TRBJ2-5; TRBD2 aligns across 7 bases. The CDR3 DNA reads TGTGCCAGCAGCTTCGGCGGGGGAGAGACCCAGTACTTC. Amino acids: CASSFGGGETQYF.